This passage covers 6 T cell receptor beta chains from one sample sequenced in a study of identical twins. TCRdb fed the 5' RACE reads into MiXCR, producing one record per CDR3 protein. The repertoire holds approximately 500,000 distinct CDR3 sequences, with 24% as singletons. These data were also reused for a study on T cells expressing NK-cell markers.

The sequenced sample consisted of CD4+ T cells sorted from blood. The origin of the receptors is a woman aged 18-29 years in good health.

V is TRBV7-8 and J is TRBJ2-3; perhaps TRBD2 as D (6 bases). Between the trimmed V and J ends, which lost 1 base and 3 bases, there was a span of 8 bases. Germline V CDR1 and CDR2: SGHVS, FQNEAQ. This CDR3 is 14 amino acids long. The CDR3 DNA is TGTGCCAGCAGCTTAGAGCTAGCGACAGATACGCAGTATTTT. Encoded protein: CASSLELATDTQYF.

The chain uses TRBV9 and TRBJ2-7; D is uncertain. With 4 bases removed from V and 5 bases from J, the gap between germline ends came to 13 bases. The germline V gene encodes CDR1 SGDLS and CDR2 YYNGEE. This CDR3 has 13 residues. The CDR3 region has the DNA TGTGCCAGCAGCCCCAATGTTGACCACGAGCAGTACTTC. The encoded protein is CASSPNVDHEQYF. Full variable domain (rest looked up from reference TRBV9 and TRBJ2-7): DSGVTQTPKHLITATGQRVTLRCSPRSGDLSVYWYQQSLDQGLQFLIQYYNGEERAKGNILERFSAQQFPDLHSELNLSSLELGDSALYFCASSPNVDHEQYFGPGTRLTVT.

The genes are TRBV9 and TRBJ2-1; the match to TRBD2 covers 12 bases. J was trimmed by 9 bases and V by 4 bases; bases with no gene match: 11. In germline, CDR1 is SGDLS, CDR2 YYNGEE. This CDR3 comprises 16 residues. In nucleotides, the CDR3 is TGTGCCAGCAGCAAAGGACTAGCGGGATCTCTAAGTGAGCAGTTCTTC. Its translation: CASSKGLAGSLSEQFF.

Only a few counts were recorded for this clonotype. J is TRBJ2-1 and V is TRBV20-1; D gene uncertain. The length of the CDR3 is 12 residues. Germline loops: CDR1 DFQATT, CDR2 SNEGSKA (reference sequence). In nucleotides, the CDR3 is TGCAGCCCGTGGACGAAAGCCAATGAGCAGTTCTTC. Residues: CSPWTKANEQFF.

J is TRBJ2-3 and V is TRBV5-5; D call uncertain. The CDR3 sequence is 14 residues long. V was cut by 3 bases and J by 1 base, with 9 bases left in between. Germline-derived CDR1 and CDR2 are SGHKS and YYEKEE (reference sequence). CDR3 sequence: CASSSVLGTDTQYF. DNA of the CDR3: TGTGCCAGCAGCTCGGTCTTGGGCACAGATACGCAGTATTTT.

This clonotype was recorded at least ten times. The chain uses TRBV29-1 and TRBJ1-5; D gene ambiguous. Germline-derived CDR1 and CDR2 are SQVTM and ANQGSEA. The CDR3 extends over 13 amino acids. Trimming took off 6 bases at V and 4 bases at J, with 13 bases between the two ends. The CDR3 sequence is CSVRESTNQPQHF. The CDR3, as DNA: TGCAGCGTCCGGGAATCCACTAATCAGCCCCAGCATTTT.